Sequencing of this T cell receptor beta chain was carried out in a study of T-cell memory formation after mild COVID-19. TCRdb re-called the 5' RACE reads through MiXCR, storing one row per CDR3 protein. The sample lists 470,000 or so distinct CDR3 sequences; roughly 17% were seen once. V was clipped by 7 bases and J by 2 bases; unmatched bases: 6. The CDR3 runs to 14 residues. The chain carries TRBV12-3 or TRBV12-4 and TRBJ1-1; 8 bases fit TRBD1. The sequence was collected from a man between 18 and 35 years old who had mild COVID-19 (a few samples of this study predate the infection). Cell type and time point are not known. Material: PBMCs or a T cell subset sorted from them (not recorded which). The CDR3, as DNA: TGTGCCAGCATCCTGGGACAGGTAAACACTGAAGCTTTCTTT. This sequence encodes CASILGQVNTEAFF.